These 23 T cell receptor beta chains share one sample of origin, sequenced in a study of T cells after yellow fever vaccination. TCRdb independently ran MiXCR on the 5' RACE reads; one entry per CDR3 protein. The profile covers about 350,000 distinct CDR3 sequences, with about 8.3% appearing a single time and approximately 18% taken by the ten largest. Sequencing used PBMCs, obtained about 49 days after the first yellow fever vaccination. These receptors were collected from a man aged 18 to 29 who received the YFV17D yellow fever vaccine.

This clonotype came up a few times. The chain is built from TRBV29-1 and TRBJ2-5; weak D call: TRBD2 (6 bases). The germline gives CDR1 SQVTM, CDR2 ANQGSEA. The CDR3 covers 13 residues. V was clipped by 7 bases and J by 4 bases, with 16 bases between them. CDR3 DNA: TGCAGCGCCAAAGACTGGGGAGGAGAGACCCAGTACTTC. This encodes CSAKDWGGETQYF.

This clonotype came up a few times. This chain connects TRBV27 to TRBJ2-3; the match to TRBD2 covers 7 bases. Looked up from germline, CDR1 is MNHEY and CDR2 is SMNVEV (reference sequence). The CDR3 is made up of 16 amino acids. Trimming took 4 bases from V and 0 from J; bases not matched to a gene: 7. The CDR3: CASSSQAGWSTDTQYF. The CDR3 region has the DNA TGTGCCAGCAGTTCCCAAGCGGGGTGGAGCACAGATACGCAGTATTTT.

The V and J genes are TRBV7-2 and TRBJ2-7, with 11 bases matching TRBD2. The CDR3 consists of 15 residues. Trimming removed 1 base from V and 4 bases from J; junction bases left unmatched: 3. CDR1 is SGHTA and CDR2 is FQGNSA in the germline V gene. CDR3 residues: CASSLDLAGGYEQYV. The DNA of the CDR3 is TGTGCCAGCAGCTTAGACCTAGCGGGGGGATACGAGCAGTACGTC.

V is TRBV11-2 and J is TRBJ2-6; 10 positions match TRBD1. The CDR3 is made up of 18 amino acids. Germline CDR1 is SGHAT and CDR2 is FQNNGV. The ends lost 8 bases at V and 0 bases at J; junction bases unmatched: 10. The CDR3, as DNA: TGTGCCAGCGCTTTGGGGGACAGGGGCCTCTCTGGGGCCAACGTCCTGACTTTC. This encodes CASALGDRGLSGANVLTF.

This clonotype was recorded many times. The V gene is TRBV7-6, the J gene TRBJ1-2, with D uncertain. This CDR3 is built from 14 residues. Trimming shortened V by 5 bases and J by 4 bases, and 14 bases separated the two germline ends. Germline CDR1 and CDR2: SGHVS and FNYEAQ. The CDR3 sequence is CASSPSGGSYGYTF. DNA for the CDR3: TGTGCCAGCAGCCCGTCTGGCGGGAGCTATGGCTACACCTTC.

This clonotype came up a few times. The gene calls are TRBV5-1 and TRBJ1-1, with a tentative D call TRBD1 (5 bases). The V gene's germline CDR1 is SGHRS and CDR2 YFSETQ. V was cut by 0 bases and J by 8 bases, with 11 bases left in between. The CDR3 is made up of 13 amino acids. The CDR3 protein is CASSLEQELEAFF. The CDR3 nucleotides are TGCGCCAGCAGCTTGGAACAGGAGTTAGAAGCTTTCTTT.

This rearrangement joins TRBV5-6 to TRBJ2-1, with D hard to call. Deletions cut 0 bases from V and 2 bases from J, with 9 bases between. Germline CDR1 and CDR2: SGHDT and YYEEEE. The length of the CDR3 is 15 residues. The CDR3 DNA reads TGTGCCAGCAGCTTGGGTGGCGAGCCCTACAATGAGCAGTTCTTC. This codes for CASSLGGEPYNEQFF.

There are a few counts of this clonotype. The chain combines TRBV5-1 with TRBJ2-3, with 8 bases lining up with TRBD1. Trimming removed 7 bases from V and 5 bases from J; junction bases left unmatched: 6. The V gene's germline CDR1 is SGHRS and CDR2 YFSETQ. This CDR3 is built from 13 residues. DNA for the CDR3: TGCGCCAGCCGGACAGGGATAATAGATACGCAGTATTTT. Its translation: CASRTGIIDTQYF. The complete variable domain, with remaining parts taken from reference TRBV5-1 and TRBJ2-3, reads KAGVTQTPRYLIKTRGQQVTLSCSPISGHRSVSWYQQTPGQGLQFLFEYFSETQRNKGNFPGRFSGRQFSNSRSEMNVSTLELGDSALYLCASRTGIIDTQYFGPGTRLTVL.

There are a few counts of this clonotype. This chain links TRBV29-1 with TRBJ2-3; either TRBD1 or TRBD2 may supply D (6 bases each). Germline CDR1 SQVTM, CDR2 ANQGSEA. The CDR3 spans 13 residues. Trimming cost V 2 bases and J 6 bases, with 12 bases left between them. As DNA, the CDR3 is TGCAGCGTTGAAATGGGGGGCCACGATACGCAGTATTTT. Translating gives CSVEMGGHDTQYF.

This clonotype was seen only a few times. The V call is TRBV19, the J call TRBJ1-5, with D possibly being TRBD1 (5 bases). Trimming stripped 4 bases from V and 5 bases from J, with 9 bases between. Per the germline V gene, CDR1 is LNHDA and CDR2 is SQIVND (reference sequence). The CDR3 is 13 amino acids. The CDR3 protein is CASSKGRDQPQHF. DNA for the CDR3: TGTGCCAGTAGTAAGGGGCGCGATCAGCCCCAGCATTTT.

This clonotype has a handful of counts. V is TRBV18 and J is TRBJ2-1; 9 bases map to TRBD1. J lost 8 bases, V lost 1 base, and 3 bases had no gene match. CDR3 length: 14 residues. Germline-derived CDR1 and CDR2 are KGHSH and LQKENI. The CDR3 sequence is CASSPRDRDDEQFF. The CDR3 DNA follows: TGTGCCAGCTCACCACGGGACAGGGACGATGAGCAGTTCTTC.

There are many counts of this clonotype. CDR3 region: CASSLESHQPQHF. The CDR3, as DNA: TGCGCCAGCAGCTTGGAAAGTCATCAGCCCCAGCATTTT. The gene calls are TRBV5-1 and TRBJ1-5; D uncertain. This CDR3 has 13 amino acids. V gave up 0 bases and J gave up 5 bases, with 6 bases separating them. Germline values: CDR1 SGHRS, CDR2 YFSETQ.

The gene calls are TRBV4-1 and TRBJ1-3, with D unclear. The CDR3 is made up of 16 amino acids. The V and J ends lost 1 base and 0 bases respectively, with 10 bases between them. Germline lookup yields CDR1 MGHRA and CDR2 YSYEKL. This CDR3 is CASSQAVLSSGNTIYF. The CDR3 DNA reads as TGCGCCAGCAGCCAAGCAGTTCTCAGCTCTGGAAACACCATATATTTT.

The chain carries TRBV19 and TRBJ2-1, with 8 bases identical to TRBD2. This CDR3 comprises 15 residues. In germline, CDR1 is LNHDA, CDR2 SQIVND (reference sequence). Trimming cost V 2 bases and J 4 bases; bases outside gene matches: 4. The CDR3 DNA reads as TGTGCCAGTAGTATATCCAGCGGGGGTTACAATGAGCAGTTCTTC. As protein: CASSISSGGYNEQFF.

There are a few counts of this clonotype. The chain links TRBV7-2 to TRBJ2-3, with 8 bases lining up with TRBD1. This CDR3 comprises 14 residues. Germline values: CDR1 SGHTA, CDR2 FQGNSA. Germline trimming cut 5 bases from V and 4 bases from J; bases unmatched to any gene: 5. The CDR3 protein is CASSPDRASDTQYF. CDR3 nucleotides: TGTGCCAGCAGCCCGGACAGGGCGTCAGATACGCAGTATTTT.

The chain employs TRBV20-1 and TRBJ1-1; a possible D gene is TRBD1 (5 bases). V was clipped by 6 bases and J by 3 bases, with 17 bases between them. The CDR3 consists of 14 residues. Germline values: CDR1 DFQATT, CDR2 SNEGSKA (reference sequence). CDR3 protein: CSARPRGPDTEAFF. The DNA of the CDR3 is TGCAGTGCCCGCCCCCGGGGCCCCGACACTGAAGCTTTCTTT.

This clonotype showed up many times. The chain employs TRBV5-5 and TRBJ2-7; a weak D match, TRBD1 (6 bases). The CDR3 is 14 amino acids. In germline, CDR1 is SGHKS, CDR2 YYEKEE (reference sequence). Trimming took 0 bases from V and 3 from J, leaving 10 bases between them. CDR3 region: CASSLGQGLYEQYF. The CDR3 region has the DNA TGTGCCAGCAGCTTGGGGCAGGGGCTCTACGAGCAGTACTTC.

This clonotype was detected a few times. V gene TRBV11-2 combines with J gene TRBJ2-5, with D possibly called TRBD1 or TRBD2 (5 bases each). This CDR3 comprises 18 residues. Trimming shortened V by 0 bases and J by 5 bases, and 22 bases separated the two germline ends. The germline CDR1 and CDR2 sequences are SGHAT and FQNNGV. CDR3 amino acids: CASSLEGLTGTHGETQYF. The DNA of the CDR3 is TGTGCCAGCAGCTTAGAGGGCTTAACCGGGACCCATGGTGAGACCCAGTACTTC.

The genes are TRBV12-3 or TRBV12-4 and TRBJ2-3, with 8 nucleotides matching TRBD2. This CDR3 comprises 13 residues. V gave up 10 bases and J gave up 8 bases; unmatched junction bases: 11. CDR3 region: CAIGNGGAATQYF. In DNA, the CDR3 is TGTGCCATAGGTAACGGGGGGGCCGCTACGCAGTATTTT.

This clonotype was observed at least ten times. The V and J genes are TRBV5-1 and TRBJ1-2; D possibly corresponds to TRBD1 (6 bases). The CDR3 contains 14 residues. Germline V gene lookup returns CDR1 SGHRS and CDR2 YFSETQ. Trimming stripped 3 bases from V and 6 bases from J, with 15 bases between. The CDR3 sequence: CASSSQGPWDGYTF. The CDR3 bases are TGCGCCAGCAGCTCACAGGGACCCTGGGATGGCTACACCTTC.

This clonotype has at least ten counts. The J gene is TRBJ2-3, the V gene TRBV12-3 or TRBV12-4; 10 positions match TRBD2. The V and J ends lost 5 bases and 1 base, in that order; junction bases with no gene match: 3. The CDR3 has 15 residues. Here the CDR3 DNA reads TGTGCCAGCAGTAATCTAGCGGGGGGCACAGATACGCAGTATTTT. Translating it yields CASSNLAGGTDTQYF.

This clonotype was seen only a few times. V is TRBV27 and J is TRBJ1-1, with TRBD1 matching 7 bases. With V trimmed by 6 bases and J by 2 bases, 15 bases remained unmatched. The CDR3 covers 17 residues. Germline CDR1 and CDR2: MNHEY and SMNVEV (reference sequence). The DNA of the CDR3 is TGTGCCAGCAGCCAAATCGGACAGGACGGAATTAACACTGAAGCTTTCTTT. Translated: CASSQIGQDGINTEAFF.

Ten or more counts support this clonotype. The genes are TRBV7-3 and TRBJ1-1, with D hard to call. This CDR3 has 17 residues. V was pared by 2 bases and J by 4 bases, with 20 bases between. The germline V gene has CDR1 SGHTA and CDR2 FQGTGA. This chain's CDR3 is CASSLEGNYHRTTEAFF. The CDR3 nucleotides read TGTGCCAGCAGCTTAGAAGGGAACTATCACCGAACCACTGAAGCTTTCTTT.